These 8 T cell receptor beta chains were all obtained from the same sample, sequenced in a study of blood T cell repertoires in COVID-19. Produced via immunoSEQ multiplex PCR; TCRdb's table is partial and in-frame only. This table holds about 220,000 clones, 86% found once. The sequencing sample was made of peripheral blood. These receptors originate from a young man who had recovered from COVID-19.

J is TRBJ2-2 and V is TRBV19; tentatively, D is TRBD2 (6 bases). The CDR3 is made up of 13 amino acids. The ends were cut back, 2 bases at V and 7 bases at J, with 8 bases in the middle. Germline values: CDR1 LNHDA, CDR2 SQIVND (reference sequence). The CDR3 DNA reads TGTGCCAGTAGTATAAGCGGGTTCGGGGAGCTGTTTTTT. Its translation is CASSISGFGELFF. The variable domain in full, completed from reference TRBV19 and TRBJ2-2, reads DGGITQSPKYLFRKEGQNVTLSCEQNLNHDAMYWYRQDPGQGLRLIYYSQIVNDFQKGDIAEGYSVSREKKESFPLTVTSAQKNPTAFYLCASSISGFGELFFGEGSRLTVL.

This chain uses TRBV5-6 with TRBJ2-5; 7 bases are shared with TRBD1. The CDR3 is made up of 15 amino acids. Trimming removed 3 bases from V and 2 bases from J; junction bases left unmatched: 7. Germline values: CDR1 SGHDT, CDR2 YYEEEE. Here the CDR3 reads CASSSTGNYQETQYF. In DNA, the CDR3 is TGTGCCAGCAGCTCGACAGGGAATTATCAAGAGACCCAGTACTTC.

The sample holds many counts of this clone. J is TRBJ1-5 and V is TRBV29-1, with a weak D call TRBD1 (6 bases). Germline lookup yields CDR1 SQVTM and CDR2 ANQGSEA. V shed 4 bases and J shed 0 bases, with 10 bases lying between them. The CDR3 length is 14 residues. The CDR3: CSVAGDYSNQPQHF. The CDR3 region has the DNA TGCAGCGTTGCAGGGGATTATAGCAATCAGCCCCAGCATTTT. The complete variable domain, with remaining parts taken from reference TRBV29-1 and TRBJ1-5, reads SAVISQKPSRDICQRGTSLTIQCQVDSQVTMMFWYRQQPGQSLTLIATANQGSEATYESGFVIDKFPISRPNLTFSTLTVSNMSPEDSSIYLCSVAGDYSNQPQHFGDGTRLSIL.

The chain has TRBV10-1 and TRBJ1-3; 7 nucleotides align to TRBD1. Trimming at V came to 11 bases and at J to 6 bases, leaving 1 base not matched to a gene. This CDR3 has 10 residues. Germline lookup yields CDR1 WNHNN and CDR2 SYGVQD (reference sequence). CDR3 in amino acids: CADRANTIYF. CDR3 bases: TGCGCCGACAGGGCAAACACCATATATTTT.

The chain recombines TRBV9 with TRBJ2-7, with a tentative D call TRBD1 (6 bases). The CDR3 sequence is 15 residues long. V gave up 0 bases and J gave up 0 bases, with 10 bases separating them. Germline CDR1 SGDLS, CDR2 YYNGEE. CDR3 DNA sequence: TGTGCCAGCAGCGTAGGACAGGCAAGCTCCTACGAGCAGTACTTC. Translating gives CASSVGQASSYEQYF.

The chain carries TRBV7-2 and TRBJ2-7; 8 bases are shared with TRBD1. Germline lookup yields CDR1 SGHTA and CDR2 FQGNSA. This CDR3 is 15 amino acids long. The V and J ends lost 5 bases and 0 bases, in that order; junction bases with no gene match: 6. CDR3 DNA: TGTGCCAGCAGCCCCGGGGACAGGAGCTCCTACGAGCAGTACTTC. Amino acid sequence: CASSPGDRSSYEQYF. Variable domain in full (rest from reference TRBV7-2 and TRBJ2-7): GAGVSQSPSNKVTEKGKDVELRCDPISGHTALYWYRQSLGQGLEFLIYFQGNSAPDKSGLPSDRFSAERTGGSVSTLTIQRTQQEDSAVYLCASSPGDRSSYEQYFGPGTRLTVT.

V is TRBV5-1 and J is TRBJ1-1; 9 nucleotides line up with TRBD1. Unmatched junction bases numbered 4, after V lost 4 bases and J lost 3 bases. There are 14 residues in the CDR3. Germline V gene data show CDR1 as SGHRS and CDR2 as YFSETQ. The CDR3 nucleotides read TGCGCCAGCAGCCCTGGACAGGGGTACACTGAAGCTTTCTTT. The encoded protein is CASSPGQGYTEAFF. The entire variable domain, with the rest obtained from reference TRBV5-1 and TRBJ1-1, is as follows: KAGVTQTPRYLIKTRGQQVTLSCSPISGHRSVSWYQQTPGQGLQFLFEYFSETQRNKGNFPGRFSGRQFSNSRSEMNVSTLELGDSALYLCASSPGQGYTEAFFGQGTRLTVV.

This clone was seen only a few times. The rearrangement links TRBV29-1 to TRBJ1-1; D gene ambiguous. CDR1 and CDR2 from the germline V gene are SQVTM and ANQGSEA. CDR3 length equals 12 residues. V was cut by 7 bases and J by 1 base, with 10 bases left in between. The CDR3 DNA reads as TGCAGCGAACGGAGCCAGAACACTGAAGCTTTCTTT. Amino acids: CSERSQNTEAFF.